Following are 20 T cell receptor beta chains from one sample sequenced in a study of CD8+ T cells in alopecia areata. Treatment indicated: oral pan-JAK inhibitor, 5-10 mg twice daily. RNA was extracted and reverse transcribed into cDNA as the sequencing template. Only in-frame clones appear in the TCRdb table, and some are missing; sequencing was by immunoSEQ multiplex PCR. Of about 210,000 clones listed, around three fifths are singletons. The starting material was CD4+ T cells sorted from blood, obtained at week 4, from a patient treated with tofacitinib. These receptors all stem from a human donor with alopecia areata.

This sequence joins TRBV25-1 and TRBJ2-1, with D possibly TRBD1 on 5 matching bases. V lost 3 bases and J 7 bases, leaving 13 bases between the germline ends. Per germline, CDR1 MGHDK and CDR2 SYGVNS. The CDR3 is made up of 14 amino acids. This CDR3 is CASSDPRPGNEQFF. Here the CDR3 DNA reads TGTGCCAGCAGTGACCCTAGACCAGGGAATGAGCAGTTCTTC.

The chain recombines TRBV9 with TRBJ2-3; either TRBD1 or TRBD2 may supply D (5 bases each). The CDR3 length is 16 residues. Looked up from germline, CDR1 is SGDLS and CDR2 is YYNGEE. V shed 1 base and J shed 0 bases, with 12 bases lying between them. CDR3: CASSVIGTISTDTQYF. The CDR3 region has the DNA TGTGCCAGCAGCGTAATCGGGACCATTAGCACAGATACGCAGTATTTT.

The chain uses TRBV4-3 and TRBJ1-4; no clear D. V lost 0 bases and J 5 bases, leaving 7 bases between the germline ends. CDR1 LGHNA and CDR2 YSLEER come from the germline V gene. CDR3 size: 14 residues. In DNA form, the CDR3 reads TGCGCCAGCAGCCAAGATTTGGTAAATGAAAAACTGTTTTTT. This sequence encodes CASSQDLVNEKLFF.

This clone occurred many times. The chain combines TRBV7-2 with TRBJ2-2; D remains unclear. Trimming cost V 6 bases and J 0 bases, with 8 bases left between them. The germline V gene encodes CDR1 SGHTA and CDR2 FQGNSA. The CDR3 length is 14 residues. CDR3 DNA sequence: TGTGCCAGCAGAACGGACGCGAACACCGGGGAGCTGTTTTTT. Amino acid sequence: CASRTDANTGELFF.

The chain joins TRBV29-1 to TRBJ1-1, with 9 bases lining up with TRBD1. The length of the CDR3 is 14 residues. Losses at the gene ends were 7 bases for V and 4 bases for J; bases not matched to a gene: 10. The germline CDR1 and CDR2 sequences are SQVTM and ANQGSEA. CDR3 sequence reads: CSARQGVRGTEAFF. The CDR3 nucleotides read TGCAGCGCGCGACAGGGGGTAAGGGGCACTGAAGCTTTCTTT.

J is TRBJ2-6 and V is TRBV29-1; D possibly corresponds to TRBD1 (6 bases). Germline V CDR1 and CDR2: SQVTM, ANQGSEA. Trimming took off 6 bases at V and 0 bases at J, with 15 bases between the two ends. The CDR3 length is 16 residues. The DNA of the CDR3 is TGCAGCGTCCAGGACAGAGGGAGCTCTGGGGCCAACGTCCTGACTTTC. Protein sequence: CSVQDRGSSGANVLTF.

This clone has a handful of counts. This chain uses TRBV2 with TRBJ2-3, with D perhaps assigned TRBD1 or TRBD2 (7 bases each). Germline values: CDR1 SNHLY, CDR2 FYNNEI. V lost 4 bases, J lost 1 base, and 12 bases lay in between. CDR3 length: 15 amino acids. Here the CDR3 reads CASSAGGAGTDTQYF. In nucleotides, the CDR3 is TGTGCCAGCAGTGCAGGGGGGGCTGGCACAGATACGCAGTATTTT. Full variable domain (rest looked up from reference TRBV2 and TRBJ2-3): EPEVTQTPSHQVTQMGQEVILRCVPISNHLYFYWYRQILGQKVEFLVSFYNNEISEKSEIFDDQFSVERPDGSNFTLKIRSTKLEDSAMYFCASSAGGAGTDTQYFGPGTRLTVL.

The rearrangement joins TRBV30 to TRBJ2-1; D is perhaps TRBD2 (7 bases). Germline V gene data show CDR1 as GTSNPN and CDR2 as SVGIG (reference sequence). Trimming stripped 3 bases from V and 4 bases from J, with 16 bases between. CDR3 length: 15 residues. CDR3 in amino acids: CAWRPGGGGYNEQFF. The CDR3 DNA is TGTGCCTGGAGGCCCGGAGGGGGGGGTTACAATGAGCAGTTCTTC.

CDR3 coding DNA: TGTGCCAGCAGCCCACGAGGGACAGGGTTGAACACTGAAGCTTTCTTT. Protein sequence: CASSPRGTGLNTEAFF. The chain has TRBV13 and TRBJ1-1; 9 positions match TRBD1. J gave up 0 bases and V 5 bases, and 7 bases lay outside the gene matches. The CDR3 length is 16 residues. CDR1 is PRHDT, CDR2 FYEKMQ, per germline (reference sequence).

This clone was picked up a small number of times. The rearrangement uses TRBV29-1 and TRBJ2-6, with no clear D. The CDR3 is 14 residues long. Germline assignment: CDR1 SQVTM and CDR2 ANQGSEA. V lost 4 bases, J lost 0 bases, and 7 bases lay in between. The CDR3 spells CSVGQLSGANVLTF. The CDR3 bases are TGCAGCGTTGGTCAGCTCTCTGGGGCCAACGTCCTGACTTTC.

CDR3 coding DNA: TGTGCCAGCAGTGTCGGGCCGGTTAATGAAAAACTGTTTTTT. The encoded protein is CASSVGPVNEKLFF. The chain joins TRBV2 to TRBJ1-4; D not certain. V dropped 4 bases and J dropped 4 bases, with 10 bases sitting between them. Per germline, CDR1 SNHLY and CDR2 FYNNEI. This CDR3 is 14 amino acids long.

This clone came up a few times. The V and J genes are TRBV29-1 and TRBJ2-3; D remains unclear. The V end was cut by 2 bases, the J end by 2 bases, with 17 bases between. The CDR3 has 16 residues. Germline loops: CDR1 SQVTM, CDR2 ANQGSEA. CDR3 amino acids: CSVELPETGVTDTQYF. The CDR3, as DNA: TGCAGCGTTGAATTGCCCGAGACTGGAGTCACAGATACGCAGTATTTT.

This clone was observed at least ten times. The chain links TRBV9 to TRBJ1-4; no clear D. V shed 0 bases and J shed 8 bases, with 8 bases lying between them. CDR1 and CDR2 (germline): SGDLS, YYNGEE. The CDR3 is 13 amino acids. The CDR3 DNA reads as TGTGCCAGCAGCGTAGGAATCAGGGAAAAACTGTTTTTT. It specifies CASSVGIREKLFF.

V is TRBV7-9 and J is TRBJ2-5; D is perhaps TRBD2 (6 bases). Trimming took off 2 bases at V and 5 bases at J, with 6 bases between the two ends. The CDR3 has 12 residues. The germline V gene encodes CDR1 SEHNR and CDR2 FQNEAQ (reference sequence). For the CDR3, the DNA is TGTGCCAGCAGCTTACTAGCGGAGACCCAGTACTTC. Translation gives CASSLLAETQYF.

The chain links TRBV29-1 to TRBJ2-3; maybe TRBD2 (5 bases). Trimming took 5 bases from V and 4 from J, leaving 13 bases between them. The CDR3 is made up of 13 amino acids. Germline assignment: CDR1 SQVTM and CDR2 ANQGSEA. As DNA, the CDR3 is TGCAGCGTTAGTTTCGGGGTTCCAGATACGCAGTATTTT. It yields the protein CSVSFGVPDTQYF.

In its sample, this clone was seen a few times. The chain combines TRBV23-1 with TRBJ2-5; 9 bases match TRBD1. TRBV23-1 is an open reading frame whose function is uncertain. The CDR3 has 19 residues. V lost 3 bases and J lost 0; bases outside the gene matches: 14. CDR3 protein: CASSHPGQGMGGYQETQYF. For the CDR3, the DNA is TGCGCCAGCAGTCATCCCGGACAGGGGATGGGGGGGTACCAAGAGACCCAGTACTTC.

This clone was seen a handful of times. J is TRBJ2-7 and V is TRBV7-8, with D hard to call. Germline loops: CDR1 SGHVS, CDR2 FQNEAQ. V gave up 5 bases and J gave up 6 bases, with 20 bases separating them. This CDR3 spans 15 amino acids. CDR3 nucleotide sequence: TGTGCCAGCAGCCTCCGTACTACCCCCCGTGGCGAGCAGTACTTC. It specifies CASSLRTTPRGEQYF. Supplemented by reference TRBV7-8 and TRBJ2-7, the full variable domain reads GAGVSQSPRYKVAKRGQDVALRCDPISGHVSLFWYQQALGQGPEFLTYFQNEAQLDKSGLPSDRFFAERPEGSVSTLKIQRTQQEDSAVYLCASSLRTTPRGEQYFGPGTRLTVT.

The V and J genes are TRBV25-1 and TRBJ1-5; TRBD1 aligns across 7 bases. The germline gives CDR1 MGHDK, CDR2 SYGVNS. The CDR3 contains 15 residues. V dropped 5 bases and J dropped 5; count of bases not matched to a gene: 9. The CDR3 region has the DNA TGTGCCAGCAGTACCTCGACAGGGCGAGATCAGCCCCAGCATTTT. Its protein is CASSTSTGRDQPQHF.

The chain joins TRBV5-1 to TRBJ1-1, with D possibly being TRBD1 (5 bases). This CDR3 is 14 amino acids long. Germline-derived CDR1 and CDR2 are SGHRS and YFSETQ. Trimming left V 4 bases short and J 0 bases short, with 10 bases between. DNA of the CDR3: TGCGCCAGCAGCCTACCGGGACTGAACACTGAAGCTTTCTTT. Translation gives CASSLPGLNTEAFF.

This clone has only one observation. CDR3 in amino acids: CAWSVRGARNYGYTF. The CDR3 DNA is TGTGCCTGGAGTGTCCGGGGGGCCAGAAATTATGGCTACACCTTC. The chain combines TRBV30 with TRBJ1-2, with a weak D call TRBD1 (6 bases). The germline CDR1 and CDR2 sequences are GTSNPN and SVGIG (reference sequence). This CDR3 region has 15 residues. Trimming removed 0 bases at V and 5 bases at J, with 16 bases between.